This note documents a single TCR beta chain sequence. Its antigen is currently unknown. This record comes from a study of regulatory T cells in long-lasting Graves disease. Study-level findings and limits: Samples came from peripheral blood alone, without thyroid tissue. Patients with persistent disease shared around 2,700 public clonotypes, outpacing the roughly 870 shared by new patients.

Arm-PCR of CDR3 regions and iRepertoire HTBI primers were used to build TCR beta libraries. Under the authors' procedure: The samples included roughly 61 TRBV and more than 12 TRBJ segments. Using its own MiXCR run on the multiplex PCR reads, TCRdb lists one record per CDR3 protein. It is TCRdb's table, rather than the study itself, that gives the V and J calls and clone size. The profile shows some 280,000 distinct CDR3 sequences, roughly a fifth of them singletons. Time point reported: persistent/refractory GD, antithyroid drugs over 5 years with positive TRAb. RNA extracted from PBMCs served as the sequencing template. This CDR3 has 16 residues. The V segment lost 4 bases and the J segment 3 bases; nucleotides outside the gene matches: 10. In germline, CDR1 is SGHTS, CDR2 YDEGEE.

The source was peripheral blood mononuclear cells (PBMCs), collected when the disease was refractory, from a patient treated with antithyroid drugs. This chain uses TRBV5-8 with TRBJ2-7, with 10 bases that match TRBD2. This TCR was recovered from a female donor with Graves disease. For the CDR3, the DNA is TGTGCCAGCAGCAAAGGAGCCGGGACTAGCGACTACGAGCAGTACTTC. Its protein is CASSKGAGTSDYEQYF.